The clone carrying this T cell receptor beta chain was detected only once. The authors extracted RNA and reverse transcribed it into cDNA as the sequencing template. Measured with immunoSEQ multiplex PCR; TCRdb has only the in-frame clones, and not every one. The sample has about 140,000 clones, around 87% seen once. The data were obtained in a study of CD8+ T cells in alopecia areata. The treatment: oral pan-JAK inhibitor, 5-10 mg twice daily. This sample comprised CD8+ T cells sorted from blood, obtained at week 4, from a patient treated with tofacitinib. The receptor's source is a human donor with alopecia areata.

The chain's CDR3 is CASSALTGDTQYF. The CDR3 nucleotides read TGTGCCAGTAGTGCGCTAACAGGGGATACGCAGTATTTT. The J gene is TRBJ2-3, the V gene TRBV19, with a tentative D call TRBD1 (6 bases). Trimming removed 5 bases from V and 6 bases from J, with 12 bases in between. Germline CDR1 LNHDA, CDR2 SQIVND (reference sequence). The length of the CDR3 is 13 residues.